Described below is a single T cell receptor beta chain sequence and its context. It has no known antigen specificity. Read sequence stops 3 residues before the CDR3 end, and the germline J gene provides the missing end. Using the immunoSEQ assay, multiplex PCR amplified TCR beta CDR3 regions from an average of around 1.2 ug of genomic DNA per sample. To correct primer bias, the assay used a complete synthetic TCR repertoire to set an amplification baseline. The amplicons were sequenced on the Illumina platform. The original pipeline was this. Sequences were error-corrected by clustering with frequency ratios and a modified nearest-neighbor algorithm, then analyzed in the immunoSEQ Analyzer with IMGT gene definitions. At each rarefaction depth, TCR richness and evenness were averaged across 20 rarefaction repeats, and samples with fewer sequences than that depth were excluded. Wilcoxon rank sum tests with FDR correction were used to compare relative abundances of V, D and J genes between the groups. For the blinded duplicates, the intraclass correlation was 90% to 97% for TCR richness and averaged about 76% across about 66 gene segments. Sourced from immuneACCESS, this table was stored by TCRdb with only in-frame sequences that have V and J called. A share of the clones is absent; for the studies checked, an unresolved V gene accounts for under half, and the remainder has no known explanation. V, J and clone size reflect that table, while D and trimming were determined from the DNA. Per the sample table, the count is about 20,000 clones. The top ten clones comprise roughly 3% of the sample.

The data stem from a study of T cells in women clearing cervical HPV infection (dated by TCRdb to the late 2010s). Regarding the research as a whole: The cases were 20 to 25 women with histologically confirmed HPV16-related CIN3 or worse, and 2 of these cases were invasive cancers. The controls were some 23 women whose single incident HPV16 infection cleared within 12 months with no development of precancer or cancer. Blood from cases was collected at the visit where the lesion was first found, while blood from controls was collected once the infection could no longer be detected. For cases, the median interval between lesion detection and blood sampling was about 140 days, with an interquartile range of 90 to 200 days. Because only a few women had HLA typing data, the possibility that HLA type acted as a confounder could not be ruled out. Nested within Costa Rica's Guanacaste HPV Natural History Study, an exploratory proof-of-principle case-control study compared TCR repertoires across cervical HPV16 outcomes. Cases and controls were matched on year of sample collection and on age within five years. Cases had a median age of roughly 35 years compared with approximately 40 for controls, and baseline characteristics showed no significant differences between the groups. In the parent cohort, about 10,000 women aged 18 or older were enrolled in Guanacaste, Costa Rica, during about 1992 to 1994 and were followed for six to seven years. Quality controls consisted of five blinded duplicates per group, for a total of some 60 samples made up of roughly 50 participants and about ten replicates.

Every participant had a single incident cervical HPV16 infection, and women with prevalent HPV16 infections were excluded. Cervical HPV DNA was detected by MY09/MY11 PCR, and genotyping was performed by dot-blot hybridization. Approximately 15 mL of heparinized blood were centrifuged, and the buffy coat was aliquoted, frozen at -30°C, then stored at -80°C. Genomic DNA was extracted from buffy coat specimens using QIAGEN kits. CDR1 and CDR2, looked up from the germline V gene (reference sequence), are DFQATT and SNEGSKA. The CDR3 contains 15 residues, cysteine and phenylalanine counted. The DNA covers only part of the CDR3, 36 bases in frame from base 1. V ends up 4 bases short and J 3 bases short, with an unmatched junction base count of 10. Study-wide conclusions, independent of this receptor: The cross-sectional design could not show whether the associations came before the infection or were a result of it, and neither effector/memory subsets nor HPV-specific T cells were isolated. Lower TRBV6-7 relative abundance was observed in cases than in controls (around 0.1% versus 0.15%; Bonferroni P = 0.0008). CIN3+ cases had significantly higher TCR repertoire richness than controls across sequencing depths, but evenness did not differ between the groups. Cases were distinguished from controls with an estimated AUC of approximately 0.83 by random forest classifiers combining richness and V gene abundances. T-cell numbers per sample were unknown, so richness differences could reflect varying T-cell content rather than repertoire biology.

The chain links TRBV20-1 with TRBJ2-3, and TRBD1 matches 7 of the central bases. The specimen was blood buffy coat. This sequence originates from a woman between 18 and 69 years old with a cervical HPV16 infection that either progressed to CIN3+ or cleared (not recorded which). The part of the CDR3 DNA that was read is TGCAGTGCTACCAGGGACAGTATCGTTACAGATACG. The translation is CSATRDSIVTDT. The CDR3 in its entirety is CSATRDSIVTDTQYF.